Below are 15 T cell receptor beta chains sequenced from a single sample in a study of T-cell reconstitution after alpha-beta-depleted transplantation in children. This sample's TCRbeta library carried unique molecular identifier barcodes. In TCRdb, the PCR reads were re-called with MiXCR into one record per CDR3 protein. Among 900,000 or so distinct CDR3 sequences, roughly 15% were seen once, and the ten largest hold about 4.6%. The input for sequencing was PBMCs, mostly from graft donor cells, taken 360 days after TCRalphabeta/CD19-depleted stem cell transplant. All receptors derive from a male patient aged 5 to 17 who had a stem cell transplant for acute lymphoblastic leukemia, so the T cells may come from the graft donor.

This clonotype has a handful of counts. The CDR3 here is CASRRPGQGVTDTQYF. The CDR3 DNA reads as TGTGCCAGCAGACGTCCGGGACAGGGGGTGACAGATACGCAGTATTTT. V is TRBV6-1 and J is TRBJ2-3, with 11 positions matching TRBD1. The CDR3 is made up of 16 amino acids. The ends lost 6 bases at V and 3 bases at J; junction bases unmatched: 8. The germline CDR1 and CDR2 sequences are MNHNS and SASEGT.

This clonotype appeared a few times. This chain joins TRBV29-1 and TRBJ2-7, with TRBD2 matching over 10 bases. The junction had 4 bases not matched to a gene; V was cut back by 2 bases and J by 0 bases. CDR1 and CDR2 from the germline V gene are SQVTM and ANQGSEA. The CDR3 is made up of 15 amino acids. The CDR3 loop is CSVESLAGASYEQYF. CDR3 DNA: TGCAGCGTTGAATCCCTAGCGGGAGCCTCCTACGAGCAGTACTTC.

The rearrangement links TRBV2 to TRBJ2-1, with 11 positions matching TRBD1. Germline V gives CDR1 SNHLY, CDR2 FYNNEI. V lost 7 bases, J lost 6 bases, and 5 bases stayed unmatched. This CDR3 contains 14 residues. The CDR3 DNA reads TGTGCCAGCACCCAGGACAGGGGGCGCAATGAGCAGTTCTTC. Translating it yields CASTQDRGRNEQFF.

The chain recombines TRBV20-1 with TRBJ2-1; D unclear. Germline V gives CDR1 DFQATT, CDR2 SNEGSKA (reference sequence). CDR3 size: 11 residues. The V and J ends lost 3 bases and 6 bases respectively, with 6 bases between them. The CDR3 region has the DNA TGCAGTGCTAGGTTATCCAATGAGCAGTTCTTC. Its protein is CSARLSNEQFF.

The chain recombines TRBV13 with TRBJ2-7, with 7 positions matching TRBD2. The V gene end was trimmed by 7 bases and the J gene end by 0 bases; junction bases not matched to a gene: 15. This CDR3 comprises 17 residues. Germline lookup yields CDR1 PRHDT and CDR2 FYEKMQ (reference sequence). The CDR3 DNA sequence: TGTGCCAGCACCCCAACGAGAGCGGGGTTAAGCTCCTACGAGCAGTACTTC. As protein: CASTPTRAGLSSYEQYF.

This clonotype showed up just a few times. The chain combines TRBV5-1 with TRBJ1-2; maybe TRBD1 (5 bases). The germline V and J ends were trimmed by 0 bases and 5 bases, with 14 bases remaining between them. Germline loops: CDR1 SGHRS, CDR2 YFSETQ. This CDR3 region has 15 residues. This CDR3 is CASSLDRRYEYGYTF. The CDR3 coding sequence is TGCGCCAGCAGCTTGGACAGGAGGTATGAGTATGGCTACACCTTC.

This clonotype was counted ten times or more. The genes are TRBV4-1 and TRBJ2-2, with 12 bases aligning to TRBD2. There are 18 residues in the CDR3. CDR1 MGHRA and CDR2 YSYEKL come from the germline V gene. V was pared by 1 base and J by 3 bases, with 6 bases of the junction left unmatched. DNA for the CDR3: TGCGCCAGCAGCCAAGGAAGGGCTAGCGGGAGGGACACCGGGGAGCTGTTTTTT. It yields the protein CASSQGRASGRDTGELFF.

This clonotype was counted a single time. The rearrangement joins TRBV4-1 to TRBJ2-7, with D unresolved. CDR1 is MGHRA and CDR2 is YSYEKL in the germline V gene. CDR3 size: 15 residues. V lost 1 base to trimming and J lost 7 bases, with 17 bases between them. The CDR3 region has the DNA TGCGCCAGCAGCCAAGCTTACCCCCTCACTGAGGAGCAGTACTTC. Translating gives CASSQAYPLTEEQYF.

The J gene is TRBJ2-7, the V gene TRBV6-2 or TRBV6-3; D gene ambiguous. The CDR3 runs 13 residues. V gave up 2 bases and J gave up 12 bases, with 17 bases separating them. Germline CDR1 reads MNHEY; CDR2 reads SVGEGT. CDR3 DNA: TGTGCCAGCAGTTACCCAGGAACTACCATTTTGTACTTC. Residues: CASSYPGTTILYF.

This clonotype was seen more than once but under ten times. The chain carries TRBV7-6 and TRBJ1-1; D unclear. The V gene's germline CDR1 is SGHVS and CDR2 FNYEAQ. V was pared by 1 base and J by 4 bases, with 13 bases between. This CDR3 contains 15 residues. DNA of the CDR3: TGTGCCAGCAGCTTAGGGACCCCCGTTACCACTGAAGCTTTCTTT. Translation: CASSLGTPVTTEAFF.

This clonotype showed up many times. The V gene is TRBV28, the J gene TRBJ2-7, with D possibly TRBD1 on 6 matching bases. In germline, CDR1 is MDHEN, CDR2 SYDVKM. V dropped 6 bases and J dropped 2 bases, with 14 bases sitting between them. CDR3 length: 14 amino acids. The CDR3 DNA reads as TGTGCCAGCAGCCCTCGGGACATTCCCTACGAGCAGTACTTC. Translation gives CASSPRDIPYEQYF.

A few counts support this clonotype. CDR3 in amino acids: CASSPTRGQGRRTDTQYF. CDR3 nucleotide sequence: TGTGCCAGCTCACCGACCCGAGGACAGGGTCGTAGGACAGATACGCAGTATTTT. The chain uses TRBV18 and TRBJ2-3, with 8 nucleotides matching TRBD1. With V trimmed by 3 bases and J by 3 bases, 14 bases remained unmatched. Germline V gene data show CDR1 as KGHSH and CDR2 as LQKENI. This CDR3 has 18 amino acids. Together with reference TRBV18 and TRBJ2-3, the CDR3 gives the full variable domain: NAGVMQNPRHLVRRRGQEARLRCSPMKGHSHVYWYRQLPEEGLKFMVYLQKENIIDESGMPKERFSAEFPKEGPSILRIQQVVRGDSAAYFCASSPTRGQGRRTDTQYFGPGTRLTVL.

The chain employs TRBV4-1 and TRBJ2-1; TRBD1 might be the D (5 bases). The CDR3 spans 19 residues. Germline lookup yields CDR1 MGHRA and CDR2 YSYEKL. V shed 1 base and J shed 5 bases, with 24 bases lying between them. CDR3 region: CASSQVLLSFRDRNNEQFF. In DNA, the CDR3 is TGCGCCAGCAGCCAAGTACTATTATCGTTCAGGGATCGAAACAATGAGCAGTTCTTC.

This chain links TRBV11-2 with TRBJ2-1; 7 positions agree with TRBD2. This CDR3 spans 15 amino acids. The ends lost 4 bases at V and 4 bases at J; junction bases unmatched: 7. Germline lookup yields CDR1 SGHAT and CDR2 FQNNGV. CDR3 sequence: CASSSPGGLYNEQFF. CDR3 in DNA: TGTGCCAGCAGCTCTCCCGGGGGACTATACAATGAGCAGTTCTTC.

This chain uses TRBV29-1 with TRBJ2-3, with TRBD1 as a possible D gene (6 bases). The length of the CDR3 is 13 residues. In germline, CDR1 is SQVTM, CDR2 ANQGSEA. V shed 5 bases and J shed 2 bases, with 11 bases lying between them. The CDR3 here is CSVLDSNTDTQYF. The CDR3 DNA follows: TGCAGCGTTCTGGACAGCAACACAGATACGCAGTATTTT.